This T cell receptor beta chain came from a study of cytomegalovirus exposure and HLA in healthy donors. CDR3 length: 14 amino acids. The J segment lost 4 bases and the V segment lost 3 bases, leaving 5 bases of the junction unmatched. Germline loops: CDR1 MGHDK, CDR2 SYGVNS. Use of 60 Vbeta and 13 Jbeta primers characterized the PCR. The table came from immunoSEQ multiplex PCR; TCRdb's copy has only in-frame clones and leaves some out. This sample has over 150,000 clones; roughly 80% occur once, and the top ten carry roughly 1.9%. Concerning this clone itself: Its antigen is unidentified.

General observations from the study: The authors listed over 150 TCR beta chains as cytomegalovirus-associated. Follow-up analysis later connected one missense variant in DCLRE1C with trimming of TCR beta V- and J-genes.

Specimen: PBMCs. V is TRBV25-1 and J is TRBJ1-2, with TRBD1 matching 7 bases. This sequence was found in a human donor in good health. The CDR3 nucleotides are TGTGCCAGCAGTGACCCACAGGGGAGCTATGGCTACACCTTC. It codes for CASSDPQGSYGYTF.